These T cell receptor beta chains were read from a single sample in a study of memory CD4+ T cells and cytomegalovirus serostatus. Clones were read by immunoSEQ multiplex PCR, and TCRdb kept only the in-frame ones, dropping some. The repertoire holds about 47,000 clones, with around four fifths as singletons. The sequencing input was memory CD4+ T cells from blood. The source is an adult in good health and CMV-seropositive. CDR3s include the opening cysteine and the closing phenylalanine or tryptophan. The order of the fields is V gene, CDR3 protein.

V: TRBV15; CDR3: CATSKADTQYF
V: TRBV6-6; CDR3: CASSYLGRTNYEQYF
V: TRBV4-1; CDR3: CASSHERKGLEAFF
V: TRBV19; CDR3: CASSTGGVHYGYTF
V: TRBV6-4; CDR3: CASSTDRNTEAFF
V: TRBV2; CDR3: CASSETGPYGYTF
V: TRBV7-8; CDR3: CASSSRLQGGNTEAFF
V: TRBV7-2; CDR3: CASSLQGDRFGEGYTF
V: TRBV2; CDR3: CASSEEGGWDNEQFF
V: TRBV19; CDR3: CASSEQGYEQYF
V: TRBV5-1; CDR3: CASSLAGRGQGELNEKLFF
V: TRBV7-9; CDR3: CATKPGGGLIGMAETQYF
V: TRBV18; CDR3: CASSPEEGETQYF
V: TRBV11-2; CDR3: CASSLDPASYEQYF
V: TRBV6-5; CDR3: CASLRRMNTEAFF
V: TRBV4-3; CDR3: CASSQEPLGDTQYF